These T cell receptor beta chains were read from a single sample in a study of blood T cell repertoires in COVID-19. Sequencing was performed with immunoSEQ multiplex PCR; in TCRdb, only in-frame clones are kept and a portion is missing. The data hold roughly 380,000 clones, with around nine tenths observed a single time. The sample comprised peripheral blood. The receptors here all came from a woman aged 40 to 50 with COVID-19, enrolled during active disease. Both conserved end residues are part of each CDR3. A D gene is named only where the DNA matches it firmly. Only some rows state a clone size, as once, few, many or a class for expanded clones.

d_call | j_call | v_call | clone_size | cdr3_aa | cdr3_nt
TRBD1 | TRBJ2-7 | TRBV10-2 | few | CSTTIGTGASEQYF | TGCTCGACCACTATAGGGACAGGGGCGTCCGAGCAGTACTTC
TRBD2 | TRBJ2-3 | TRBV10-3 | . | CAISGRLAGGTDTQYF | TGTGCCATCAGCGGGAGACTAGCGGGAGGTACAGATACGCAGTATTTT
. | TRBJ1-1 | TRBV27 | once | CASSSQGWAEAFF | TGTGCCAGCAGTTCCCAGGGGTGGGCTGAAGCTTTCTTT
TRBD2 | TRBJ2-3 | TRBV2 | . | CASSEALAGGPGYTQYF | TGTGCCAGCAGTGAAGCGCTAGCGGGAGGGCCCGGGTATACGCAGTATTTT
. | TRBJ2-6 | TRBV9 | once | CASSEAQGLPFTGANVLTF | TGTGCCAGCAGCGAGGCCCAGGGCTTGCCCTTTACCGGGGCCAACGTCCTGACTTTC
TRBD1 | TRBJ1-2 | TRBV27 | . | CASRMTGGDGYTF | TGTGCCAGCAGGATGACAGGGGGAGACGGCTACACCTTC
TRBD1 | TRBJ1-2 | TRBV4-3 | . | CASSPRPTGTLQGYTF | TGCGCCAGCAGCCCCCGCCCGACAGGGACACTTCAAGGCTACACCTTC
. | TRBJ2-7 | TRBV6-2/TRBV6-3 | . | CASSYPGTLAYEQYF | TGTGCCAGCAGTTACCCCGGGACACTTGCCTACGAGCAGTACTTC
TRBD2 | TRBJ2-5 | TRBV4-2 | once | CASSREGAGDQETQYF | TGTGCCAGCAGCCGGGAGGGCGCGGGGGACCAAGAGACCCAGTACTTC
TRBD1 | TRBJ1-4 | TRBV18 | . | CASSTGQVPTNEKLFF | TGTGCCAGCTCAACGGGACAGGTGCCAACTAATGAAAAACTGTTTTTT
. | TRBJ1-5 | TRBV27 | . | CASSPLGQPQHF | TGTGCCAGCAGCCCCCTCGGTCAGCCCCAGCATTTT
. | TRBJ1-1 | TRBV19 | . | CASSNRAEAFF | TGTGCCAGTAGTAATCGGGCTGAAGCTTTCTTT
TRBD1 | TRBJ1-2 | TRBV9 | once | CASSAPARGVGGYTF | TGTGCCAGCAGCGCCCCCGCCAGGGGGGTGGGAGGCTACACCTTC
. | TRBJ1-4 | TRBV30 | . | CAWDMQGQGEKLFF | TGTGCCTGGGATATGCAGGGGCAGGGTGAAAAACTGTTTTTT
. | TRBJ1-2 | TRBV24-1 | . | CATSDFRPVKTDYGYTF | TGTGCCACCAGTGATTTTCGTCCTGTGAAGACAGACTATGGCTACACCTTC
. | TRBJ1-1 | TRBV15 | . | CATSKEQGRAFF | TGTGCCACCAGCAAAGAACAGGGACGAGCTTTCTTT
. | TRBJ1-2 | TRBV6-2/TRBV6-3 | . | CASSPREGGYTF | TGTGCCAGCAGTCCCCGAGAGGGAGGCTACACCTTC
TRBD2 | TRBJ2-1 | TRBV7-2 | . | CASSLGGGRGGYNEQFF | TGTGCCAGCAGCTTAGGCGGCGGGCGGGGGGGCTACAATGAGCAGTTCTTC
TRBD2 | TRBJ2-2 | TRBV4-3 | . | CASSQDPSGVGGELFF | TGCGCCAGCAGCCAAGATCCTAGCGGGGTGGGCGGGGAGCTGTTTTTT
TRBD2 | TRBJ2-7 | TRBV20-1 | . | CSASPSGGPYEQYF | TGCAGTGCTAGTCCTAGCGGGGGTCCCTACGAGCAGTACTTC
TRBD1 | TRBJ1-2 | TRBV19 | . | CASSMGQSYTF | TGTGCCAGTAGTATGGGACAGAGCTACACCTTC
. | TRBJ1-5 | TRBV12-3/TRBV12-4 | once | CASARGNQPQHF | TGTGCCAGCGCACGCGGCAATCAGCCCCAGCATTTT
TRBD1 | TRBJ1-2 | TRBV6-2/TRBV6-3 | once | CASSLGTGVYGYTF | TGTGCCAGCAGTCTGGGGACAGGGGTCTATGGCTACACCTTC
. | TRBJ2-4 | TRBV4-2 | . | CASSRAGQQKNIQYF | TGTGCCAGCAGCCGCGCGGGACAGCAAAAAAACATTCAGTACTTC
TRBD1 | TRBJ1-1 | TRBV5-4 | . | CASSLETGASGEAFF | TGTGCCAGCAGCTTGGAAACAGGGGCTTCGGGAGAAGCTTTCTTT
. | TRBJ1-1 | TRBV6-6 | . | CASSFPTSLSNTEAFF | TGTGCCAGCAGTTTCCCGACTTCCCTATCCAACACTGAAGCTTTCTTT
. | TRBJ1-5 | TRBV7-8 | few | CASSLAFSYNSNQPQHF | TGTGCCAGCAGCTTAGCATTCTCGTACAATAGCAATCAGCCCCAGCATTTT
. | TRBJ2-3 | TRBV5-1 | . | CASSLEWQGTDTQYF | TGCGCCAGCAGCTTGGAGTGGCAGGGCACAGATACGCAGTATTTT
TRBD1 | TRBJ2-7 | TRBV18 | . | CASSPLGGSGPSYEQYF | TGTGCCAGCTCACCCCTAGGGGGCAGCGGACCGTCCTACGAGCAGTACTTC
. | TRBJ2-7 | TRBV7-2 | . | CASSSRTSAFRYEQYF | TGTGCCAGCAGCTCAAGGACTTCGGCATTCCGCTACGAGCAGTACTTC